The 27 T cell receptor beta chains below come from one sample, sequenced in a study of T cell repertoires in cytomegalovirus infection. From the reads, TCRdb called clonotypes with MiXCR, one entry per CDR3 protein. The top ten hold 17% of the sample, which has a few hundred thousand distinct CDR3 sequences, 30% to 40% seen once. These receptors are not linked to any known antigen. Source: cultured PBMCs, taken from culture after CMV antigen stimulation. Source of these receptors: a human donor in good health (CMV status not recorded). Some clones in this sample may be carry-over from other donors' samples.

The V and J genes are TRBV27 and TRBJ2-1, with 16 nucleotides matching TRBD2. V lost 6 bases to trimming and J lost 4 bases; unmatched junction nucleotides: 12. The CDR3 has 19 residues. Germline V gene sequence: CDR1 MNHEY, CDR2 SMNVEV (reference sequence). CDR3 amino acids: CASSPLGLAGGLEYNEQFF. CDR3 DNA: TGTGCCAGCAGCCCCTTGGGACTAGCGGGAGGGTTGGAATACAATGAGCAGTTCTTC.

Only a few counts were recorded for this clonotype. In DNA form, the CDR3 reads TGTGCCAGCAGTTACCAGGGAGGAATATACAATGAGCAGTTCTTC. It yields the protein CASSYQGGIYNEQFF. The chain recombines TRBV6-5 with TRBJ2-1, with a possible D match to TRBD2 (6 bases). Germline CDR1 MNHEY, CDR2 SVGAGI. The CDR3 totals 15 residues. The ends were cut back, 2 bases at V and 4 bases at J, with 12 bases in the middle.

The chain couples TRBV4-3 to TRBJ1-4, with D unresolved. The CDR3 has 17 amino acids. Germline V CDR1 and CDR2: LGHNA, YSLEER. V lost 3 bases and J 0 bases, leaving 14 bases between the germline ends. The CDR3 loop is CASSHDRLPATNEKLFF. CDR3 DNA: TGCGCCAGCAGCCATGACCGTTTGCCAGCAACTAATGAAAAACTGTTTTTT.

The chain links TRBV19 to TRBJ2-3; D possibly corresponds to TRBD1 (7 bases). The V and J ends lost 5 bases and 6 bases respectively, with 18 bases between them. Germline V gene data show CDR1 as LNHDA and CDR2 as SQIVND (reference sequence). The CDR3 runs 15 residues. CDR3 coding DNA: TGTGCCAGTAGTGGATCGACTAGGGGGCTTGATACGCAGTATTTT. Amino acids: CASSGSTRGLDTQYF.

This clonotype appeared a few times. The J gene is TRBJ2-3, the V gene TRBV7-6; D is perhaps TRBD2 (6 bases). There are 14 residues in the CDR3. V was pared by 7 bases and J by 4 bases, with 15 bases between. The germline CDR1 and CDR2 sequences are SGHVS and FNYEAQ. CDR3 sequence: CASNPGEIADTQYF. Written as DNA, the CDR3 is TGTGCCAGCAACCCGGGAGAGATCGCAGATACGCAGTATTTT.

Only a few counts were recorded for this clonotype. A read error is possible here, since a much larger clone lies one base away. The V call is TRBV28, the J call TRBJ1-4; 7 nucleotides align to TRBD1. The trim removed 8 bases at V and 5 bases at J, leaving 8 bases unmatched. The germline CDR1 and CDR2 sequences are MDHEN and SYDVKM. The CDR3 consists of 14 residues. The CDR3 region is CASVETGRNEKLFF. The CDR3 nucleotides read TGTGCCAGCGTCGAGACAGGGAGAAATGAAAAACTGTTTTTT.

This clonotype was recorded at least ten times. This CDR3 is CASSPNGGQETQYF. CDR3 bases: TGTGCCAGCAGTCCGAATGGGGGACAAGAGACCCAGTACTTC. The chain is built from TRBV7-2 and TRBJ2-5; D tentatively reads TRBD1 or TRBD2 (5 bases each). The V and J ends lost 6 bases and 2 bases respectively, with 13 bases between them. Germline-derived CDR1 and CDR2 are SGHTA and FQGNSA. The CDR3 sequence is 14 residues long.

The chain couples TRBV20-1 to TRBJ2-1; D possibly corresponds to TRBD1 (5 bases). V lost 6 bases, J lost 3 bases, and 18 bases lay in between. The germline V gene has CDR1 DFQATT and CDR2 SNEGSKA (reference sequence). The CDR3 has 15 residues. Here the CDR3 reads CSAPTLGAVYNEQFF. The CDR3 DNA reads TGCAGTGCGCCTACCCTAGGGGCGGTCTACAATGAGCAGTTCTTC.

The rearrangement joins TRBV12-5 to TRBJ2-5; tentatively, D is TRBD2 (6 bases). Trimming removed 6 bases from V and 4 bases from J, with 12 bases in between. Germline values: CDR1 LGHNT, CDR2 FRNRAP. This CDR3 is built from 13 residues. This CDR3 reads CASGTIGGETQYF. The CDR3 DNA follows: TGTGCTAGTGGGACCATCGGGGGAGAGACCCAGTACTTC.

This clonotype was counted a few times. This chain connects TRBV7-2 to TRBJ2-3; no clear D. The CDR3 covers 14 residues. The germline gives CDR1 SGHTA, CDR2 FQGNSA. Deletions cut 3 bases from V and 5 bases from J, with 12 bases between. CDR3 region: CASSLGRSLDTQYF. In DNA, the CDR3 is TGTGCCAGCAGCTTGGGCCGGTCCCTAGATACGCAGTATTTT.

The chain is built from TRBV12-5 and TRBJ2-1; TRBD1 might be the D (5 bases). Germline V gene lookup returns CDR1 LGHNT and CDR2 FRNRAP. V was trimmed by 1 base and J by 4 bases, leaving 14 bases between them. The CDR3 contains 16 residues. This CDR3 reads CASGLDGHRDYNEQFF. The CDR3 region has the DNA TGTGCTAGTGGTTTGGACGGACACCGAGATTACAATGAGCAGTTCTTC.

V usage is TRBV29-1 and J usage is TRBJ2-5; 9 positions agree with TRBD2. Trimming at V came to 1 base and at J to 2 bases, leaving 8 bases not matched to a gene. The CDR3 is 16 residues long. In germline, CDR1 is SQVTM, CDR2 ANQGSEA. The CDR3 spells CSVEGGGGDSQETQYF. CDR3 coding DNA: TGCAGCGTTGAAGGGGGCGGGGGGGACTCTCAAGAGACCCAGTACTTC.

The chain couples TRBV20-1 to TRBJ2-1; TRBD2 matches 7 bases. This CDR3 region has 13 residues. Germline-derived CDR1 and CDR2 are DFQATT and SNEGSKA (reference sequence). As DNA, the CDR3 is TGCAGCGGCGGGAGCAACTCCTACAATGAGCAGTTCTTC. This encodes CSGGSNSYNEQFF.

Many counts were recorded for this clonotype. The chain couples TRBV7-2 to TRBJ2-1, with a possible D match to TRBD2 (7 bases). Germline V gene sequence: CDR1 SGHTA, CDR2 FQGNSA. Trimming removed 1 base from V and 6 bases from J, with 19 bases in between. There are 17 residues in the CDR3. Here the CDR3 DNA reads TGTGCCAGCAGCTTAGGGCTAGGGGGAGGGCCGATCAATGAGCAGTTCTTC. It specifies CASSLGLGGGPINEQFF.

This clonotype was counted a few times. CDR3 residues: CASSSKGLAGQETQYF. As DNA, the CDR3 is TGTGCCAGCAGCTCTAAGGGACTAGCGGGGCAAGAGACCCAGTACTTC. This chain joins TRBV7-2 and TRBJ2-5; TRBD2 agrees at 13 bases. The germline V gene has CDR1 SGHTA and CDR2 FQGNSA. The CDR3 extends over 16 amino acids. The trim removed 4 bases at V and 2 bases at J, leaving 4 bases unmatched.

The chain is built from TRBV5-6 and TRBJ2-5, with unresolved D. V lost 1 base to trimming and J lost 1 base, with 11 bases between them. Germline V gives CDR1 SGHDT, CDR2 YYEEEE. The CDR3 consists of 15 residues. CDR3 loop: CASSLYVVGQETQYF. CDR3 sequence (DNA): TGTGCCAGCAGCTTGTACGTCGTTGGCCAAGAGACCCAGTACTTC. The full variable domain, with the rest looked up from reference TRBV5-6 and TRBJ2-5, is DAGVTQSPTHLIKTRGQQVTLRCSPKSGHDTVSWYQQALGQGPQFIFQYYEEEERQRGNFPDRFSGHQFPNYSSELNVNALLLGDSALYLCASSLYVVGQETQYFGPGTRLLVL.

The gene calls are TRBV5-1 and TRBJ2-7; 9 nucleotides agree with TRBD1. The CDR3 consists of 13 residues. The trim removed 5 bases at V and 3 bases at J, leaving 3 bases unmatched. From germline, CDR1 is SGHRS and CDR2 YFSETQ. The CDR3 loop is CASSGGQGYEQYF. CDR3 bases: TGCGCCAGCAGTGGGGGACAGGGCTACGAGCAGTACTTC.

This sequence joins TRBV12-3 or TRBV12-4 and TRBJ2-1; a possible D gene is TRBD2 (5 bases). The ends were cut back, 3 bases at V and 9 bases at J, with 12 bases in the middle. CDR3 size: 13 residues. CDR3 sequence reads: CASSLAEGFEQFF. The CDR3 DNA is TGTGCCAGCAGTTTGGCAGAGGGTTTTGAGCAGTTCTTC.

Only a few counts were recorded for this clonotype. This may arise from a read error, as a much more abundant clone is one base away. The chain recombines TRBV2 with TRBJ2-2; D gene unclear. Germline loops: CDR1 SNHLY, CDR2 FYNNEI. The ends were cut back, 5 bases at V and 3 bases at J, with 7 bases in the middle. This CDR3 spans 13 amino acids. The CDR3 coding sequence is TGTGCCAGCAGTTACACACACACCGGGGAGCTGTTTTTT. Its protein product is CASSYTHTGELFF.

This clonotype was found a few times. The rearrangement joins TRBV6-1 to TRBJ1-1; TRBD1 matches 7 bases. The V gene's germline CDR1 is MNHNS and CDR2 SASEGT. J lost 2 bases, V lost 8 bases, and 5 bases had no gene match. This CDR3 has 13 residues. CDR3 region: CASHQGENTEAFF. The DNA of the CDR3 is TGTGCCAGCCATCAGGGGGAAAACACTGAAGCTTTCTTT.

The sample holds one count of this clonotype. The gene calls are TRBV12-3 or TRBV12-4 and TRBJ2-1; no definite D call. Trimming took off 1 base at V and 6 bases at J, with 13 bases between the two ends. This CDR3 is built from 15 residues. The CDR3 DNA reads TGTGCCAGCAGTTTAGGTCCGGGCCTCTCCAATGAGCAGTTCTTC. Amino acids: CASSLGPGLSNEQFF.

The rearrangement uses TRBV6-6 and TRBJ2-7, with D maybe TRBD1 (5 bases). Per the germline V gene, CDR1 is MNHNY and CDR2 is SVGAGI (reference sequence). The ends were cut back, 2 bases at V and 7 bases at J, with 12 bases in the middle. This CDR3 has 13 residues. CDR3 bases: TGTGCCAGCAGTTACCGGCAGGGTGGGGAGCAGTACGTC. It codes for CASSYRQGGEQYV.

The sample holds a few counts of this clonotype. The V gene is TRBV12-3 or TRBV12-4, the J gene TRBJ1-2; D not resolved. Between the trimmed V and J ends, which lost 4 bases and 4 bases, there was a span of 10 bases. This CDR3 spans 13 amino acids. The CDR3 region has the DNA TGTGCCAGCAGTTCATCCGAGGGCTATGGCTACACCTTC. It codes for CASSSSEGYGYTF.

This rearrangement joins TRBV6-5 to TRBJ1-6; a weak D match, TRBD1 (6 bases). CDR1 is MNHEY, CDR2 SVGAGI, per germline. The V and J ends lost 2 bases and 0 bases respectively, with 14 bases between them. The CDR3 has 18 residues. The CDR3 sequence is CASSYSDTGSSYNSPLHF. The CDR3, as DNA: TGTGCCAGCAGTTACAGCGATACAGGGAGCTCCTATAATTCACCCCTCCACTTT.

V is TRBV5-6 and J is TRBJ2-7; D is perhaps TRBD1 (5 bases). The CDR3 contains 16 residues. V lost 0 bases and J 0 bases, leaving 13 bases between the germline ends. Per the germline V gene, CDR1 is SGHDT and CDR2 is YYEEEE. This chain's CDR3 is CASSLAEQARSYEQYF. The DNA of the CDR3 is TGTGCCAGCAGCTTGGCCGAACAGGCCCGCTCCTACGAGCAGTACTTC.

The chain has TRBV5-1 and TRBJ2-1; TRBD2 matches 9 bases. Germline V gene lookup returns CDR1 SGHRS and CDR2 YFSETQ. This CDR3 spans 15 amino acids. J gave up 5 bases and V 2 bases, and 5 bases lay outside the gene matches. The CDR3 here is CASSFSGSAHNEQFF. The DNA of the CDR3 is TGCGCCAGCAGCTTTAGCGGGAGCGCCCACAATGAGCAGTTCTTC.

The gene calls are TRBV4-1 and TRBJ2-7, with D unresolved. Germline CDR1 reads MGHRA; CDR2 reads YSYEKL. This CDR3 has 13 residues. V lost 1 base to trimming and J lost 5 bases, with 9 bases between them. DNA of the CDR3: TGCGCCAGCAGCCAAGTTATGGCCAACGAGCAGTACGTC. Translated, it gives CASSQVMANEQYV.